A selection of T cell receptor beta chains follows, all from one sample in a study of blood T cells in healthy people across ages. TCRdb passed the 5' RACE reads through MiXCR, listing each CDR3 protein once. The sample records about 900,000 distinct CDR3 sequences, around 68% being singletons. The sample comprised blood. These receptors were taken from a man aged 30 to 39 in good health. Each CDR3 is given with its conserved first and last residue. The D gene is left open where the match is weak. Clone size is stated in some rows and not others, as once, few, many or a class when expanded.

d_gene | j_gene | abundance | v_gene | CDR3aa | CDR3nt
- | TRBJ2-3 | many | TRBV20-1 | CSARVGDTQYF | TGCAGTGCTAGAGTTGGAGATACGCAGTATTTT
TRBD2 | TRBJ2-2 | - | TRBV20-1 | CSLKRGGNTGELFF | TGCAGCTTGAAGCGGGGGGGGAACACCGGGGAGCTGTTTTTT
- | TRBJ2-3 | few | TRBV12-3/TRBV12-4 | CASSLEGRTQYF | TGTGCCAGCAGTTTAGAGGGGCGTACGCAGTATTTT
- | TRBJ2-7 | - | TRBV6-1 | CASTSGGLIEQYF | TGTGCCAGCACGTCCGGGGGTTTAATCGAGCAGTACTTC
- | TRBJ2-4 | - | TRBV12-3/TRBV12-4 | CASTTFDGTPNIQYF | TGTGCCAGCACCACTTTCGACGGGACTCCAAACATTCAGTACTTC
- | TRBJ2-1 | once | TRBV6-2/TRBV6-3 | CASSSGITEQFF | TGTGCCAGCAGTTCGGGGATAACTGAGCAGTTCTTC
TRBD1 | TRBJ2-7 | - | TRBV20-1 | CSADGQGGFSEQYF | TGCAGTGCTGACGGACAGGGGGGTTTTAGCGAGCAGTACTTC
TRBD1 | TRBJ2-1 | - | TRBV29-1 | CSVELDRGAEQFF | TGCAGCGTTGAGTTAGACAGGGGTGCTGAGCAGTTCTTC
- | TRBJ2-7 | - | TRBV30 | CAWSVDGSYEQYF | TGTGCCTGGAGTGTCGACGGATCCTACGAGCAGTACTTC
TRBD1 | TRBJ1-1 | - | TRBV6-5 | CASSSGGAGNTEAFF | TGTGCCAGCAGTTCAGGGGGCGCCGGGAACACTGAAGCTTTCTTT
- | TRBJ2-2 | - | TRBV7-9 | CASTPRAETGELFF | TGTGCCAGCACTCCACGGGCGGAAACCGGGGAGCTGTTTTTT
TRBD1 | TRBJ1-5 | - | TRBV14 | CASSQQGAGQPQHF | TGTGCCAGCAGCCAACAGGGGGCCGGGCAGCCCCAGCATTTT
- | TRBJ2-3 | few | TRBV3-1 | CASSLGREDTQYF | TGTGCCAGCAGCCTTGGGCGGGAAGATACGCAGTATTTT
- | TRBJ2-7 | - | TRBV11-3 | CASSLGAASSYEQYF | TGTGCCAGCAGCTTAGGGGCTGCCAGCTCCTACGAGCAGTACTTC
- | TRBJ1-2 | - | TRBV5-1 | CASSLEGQDGYTF | TGCGCCAGCAGCTTGGAGGGGCAGGATGGCTACACCTTC
- | TRBJ2-7 | - | TRBV15 | CATSRDQIQSYEQYF | TGTGCCACCAGCAGAGATCAGATTCAGTCCTACGAGCAGTACTTC
TRBD1 | TRBJ2-7 | once | TRBV5-1 | CASSLAGTDLRPYEQYF | TGCGCCAGCAGCTTGGCGGGGACAGACCTCAGACCCTACGAGCAGTACTTC
TRBD1 | TRBJ1-5 | - | TRBV6-5 | CASNKGQGDQPQHF | TGTGCCAGCAACAAGGGGCAGGGGGATCAGCCCCAGCATTTT
- | TRBJ2-3 | few | TRBV20-1 | CSARRGRGGPTDTQYF | TGCAGTGCTAGAAGGGGGAGGGGGGGGCCGACAGATACGCAGTATTTT
- | TRBJ1-2 | - | TRBV7-6 | CASGSSNYGYTF | TGTGCCAGCGGGTCGTCTAACTATGGCTACACCTTC
- | TRBJ2-3 | few | TRBV7-9 | CASSSSGRESTDTQYF | TGTGCCAGCAGCTCCTCGGGAAGGGAGAGCACAGATACGCAGTATTTT
TRBD1 | TRBJ2-6 | - | TRBV7-9 | CASSSTGQGAWANVLTF | TGTGCCAGCAGCTCGACGGGACAGGGGGCCTGGGCCAACGTCCTGACTTTC
- | TRBJ1-1 | once | TRBV20-1 | CSARDIRAVAGAFF | TGCAGTGCTAGAGATATTAGGGCAGTAGCGGGAGCTTTCTTT
- | TRBJ2-7 | - | TRBV20-1 | CSARATSDYEQYF | TGCAGTGCTAGAGCAACCAGTGACTACGAGCAGTACTTC